This is a list of T cell receptor beta chains from one sample in a study of response to subunit inactivated influenza vaccine. One entry per CDR3 protein, called by TCRdb with MiXCR from the RT-PCR reads. This sample carries under 800,000 distinct CDR3 sequences, more than 11% of them seen once, and the ten largest clones take 6.5% to 8.5%. The material was PBMCs from blood, obtained 14 to 15 days before vaccination. Source of these receptors: a man aged 50 or older who received an inactivated influenza vaccine. CDR3s include the opening cysteine and the closing phenylalanine or tryptophan. Fields, in order: V gene, clone size, J gene, D gene, CDR3 protein, CDR3 DNA. D genes are given only for firm matches. Size is omitted from some rows. Given values are once, few, many or a class for expanded clones.

V gene: TRBV6-2/TRBV6-3; clone size: NA; J gene: TRBJ2-7; D gene: NA; CDR3 protein: CASRQDLYEQYF; CDR3 DNA: TGTGCCAGCAGACAAGACCTCTACGAGCAGTACTTC
V gene: TRBV5-1; clone size: few; J gene: TRBJ2-1; D gene: NA; CDR3 protein: CASSDPVNSSYNEQFF; CDR3 DNA: TGCGCCAGCAGCGATCCGGTCAACAGCTCCTACAATGAGCAGTTCTTC
V gene: TRBV20-1; clone size: few; J gene: TRBJ2-7; D gene: TRBD2; CDR3 protein: CSAPSGGLSEQYF; CDR3 DNA: TGCAGTGCCCCGTCGGGGGGGCTGAGCGAGCAGTACTTC
V gene: TRBV6-6; clone size: NA; J gene: TRBJ2-7; D gene: TRBD1; CDR3 protein: CASSQDRVGEQYF; CDR3 DNA: TGTGCCAGCAGCCAGGACAGGGTTGGAGAGCAGTACTTC
V gene: TRBV7-3; clone size: NA; J gene: TRBJ2-5; D gene: TRBD2; CDR3 protein: CASSLSGSSETQYF; CDR3 DNA: TGTGCCAGCAGCTTAAGCGGGAGTTCAGAGACCCAGTACTTC
V gene: TRBV15; clone size: few; J gene: TRBJ2-2; D gene: NA; CDR3 protein: CATSRDLGTRYTGELFF; CDR3 DNA: TGTGCCACCAGCAGAGATCTTGGGACTCGTTACACCGGGGAGCTGTTTTTT
V gene: TRBV20-1; clone size: NA; J gene: TRBJ2-1; D gene: NA; CDR3 protein: CSASAGNSVNEQFF; CDR3 DNA: TGCAGTGCTAGCGCTGGGAACTCGGTCAATGAGCAGTTCTTC
V gene: TRBV4-3; clone size: few; J gene: TRBJ1-1; D gene: NA; CDR3 protein: CASSQEEGTEAFF; CDR3 DNA: TGCGCCAGCAGCCAAGAAGAGGGGACTGAAGCTTTCTTT
V gene: TRBV4-3; clone size: few; J gene: TRBJ1-2; D gene: TRBD1; CDR3 protein: CASSQVQGAYGYTF; CDR3 DNA: TGCGCCAGCAGCCAAGTACAGGGGGCCTATGGCTACACCTTC
V gene: TRBV6-2/TRBV6-3; clone size: NA; J gene: TRBJ2-7; D gene: TRBD2; CDR3 protein: CASSSVTSGKPQQYF; CDR3 DNA: TGTGCCAGCAGTTCCGTGACTAGCGGGAAGCCCCAGCAGTACTTC
V gene: TRBV6-5; clone size: few; J gene: TRBJ2-7; D gene: NA; CDR3 protein: CASSYGYWGIYEQYF; CDR3 DNA: TGTGCCAGCAGTTACGGTTATTGGGGTATCTACGAGCAGTACTTC
V gene: TRBV7-2; clone size: many; J gene: TRBJ2-4; D gene: TRBD2; CDR3 protein: CASSLAPSGELAAKNIQYF; CDR3 DNA: TGTGCCAGCAGCTTAGCCCCTAGCGGGGAATTAGCGGCCAAAAACATTCAGTACTTC
V gene: TRBV5-1; clone size: many; J gene: TRBJ1-5; D gene: NA; CDR3 protein: CASSLDGGVNQPQHF; CDR3 DNA: TGCGCCAGCAGCTTGGACGGGGGCGTGAATCAGCCCCAGCATTTT
V gene: TRBV20-1; clone size: NA; J gene: TRBJ2-1; D gene: TRBD1; CDR3 protein: CSAREGQGPYNEQFF; CDR3 DNA: TGCAGTGCTAGAGAGGGACAGGGCCCCTACAATGAGCAGTTCTTC
V gene: TRBV5-1; clone size: NA; J gene: TRBJ2-5; D gene: NA; CDR3 protein: CASSLGGSQYF; CDR3 DNA: TGCGCCAGCAGCTTGGGAGGGTCCCAGTACTTC
V gene: TRBV6-2/TRBV6-3; clone size: many; J gene: TRBJ2-1; D gene: NA; CDR3 protein: CASSYSDLNEQFF; CDR3 DNA: TGTGCCAGCAGTTATTCCGACTTAAATGAGCAGTTCTTC
V gene: TRBV12-3/TRBV12-4; clone size: few; J gene: TRBJ2-1; D gene: TRBD2; CDR3 protein: CASTGLVFSNEQFF; CDR3 DNA: TGTGCCAGCACAGGACTAGTTTTCTCCAATGAGCAGTTCTTC
V gene: TRBV4-2; clone size: few; J gene: TRBJ1-1; D gene: NA; CDR3 protein: CASSQDVISPNTEAFF; CDR3 DNA: TGTGCCAGCAGCCAAGATGTGATATCGCCGAACACTGAAGCTTTCTTT
V gene: TRBV28; clone size: many; J gene: TRBJ1-2; D gene: NA; CDR3 protein: CASSQTSIRTGNGYTF; CDR3 DNA: TGTGCCAGCAGCCAAACCTCTATACGGACGGGGAATGGCTACACCTTC
V gene: TRBV27; clone size: few; J gene: TRBJ1-1; D gene: NA; CDR3 protein: CASTKQGFGTEAFF; CDR3 DNA: TGTGCCAGCACCAAACAGGGATTTGGCACTGAAGCTTTCTTT
V gene: TRBV10-3; clone size: many; J gene: TRBJ2-3; D gene: NA; CDR3 protein: CATANSGTVRDTQYF; CDR3 DNA: TGTGCCACCGCGAACTCCGGGACGGTAAGAGATACGCAGTATTTT
V gene: TRBV4-2; clone size: many; J gene: TRBJ2-7; D gene: NA; CDR3 protein: CASSQEEVVSYEQYF; CDR3 DNA: TGTGCCAGCAGCCAAGAGGAGGTGGTCTCCTACGAGCAGTACTTC
V gene: TRBV12-3/TRBV12-4; clone size: few; J gene: TRBJ2-7; D gene: TRBD2; CDR3 protein: CASTSGGAGEQYF; CDR3 DNA: TGTGCCAGCACCTCGGGGGGGGCCGGAGAGCAGTACTTC
V gene: TRBV6-1; clone size: few; J gene: TRBJ2-7; D gene: TRBD1; CDR3 protein: CASKAGTGAYSVYEQYF; CDR3 DNA: TGTGCCAGCAAGGCCGGGACAGGGGCATATTCCGTCTACGAGCAGTACTTC
V gene: TRBV5-1; clone size: once; J gene: TRBJ2-1; D gene: TRBD2; CDR3 protein: CASSQTPSTSGKYNEQFF; CDR3 DNA: TGCGCCAGCAGCCAAACCCCATCGACTAGCGGGAAATACAATGAGCAGTTCTTC
V gene: TRBV28; clone size: once; J gene: TRBJ2-7; D gene: NA; CDR3 protein: CASNMGYEQYF; CDR3 DNA: TGTGCCAGCAATATGGGCTACGAGCAGTACTTC
V gene: TRBV20-1; clone size: few; J gene: TRBJ2-3; D gene: TRBD2; CDR3 protein: CSAGGLAGRRDTQYF; CDR3 DNA: TGCAGTGCTGGAGGACTAGCGGGGAGGAGAGATACGCAGTATTTT
V gene: TRBV28; clone size: many; J gene: TRBJ2-5; D gene: NA; CDR3 protein: CASSQFQETQYF; CDR3 DNA: TGTGCCAGCAGTCAATTCCAGGAGACCCAGTACTTC
V gene: TRBV29-1; clone size: many; J gene: TRBJ2-2; D gene: TRBD2; CDR3 protein: CSGRGGSGTGELFF; CDR3 DNA: TGCAGCGGACGTGGCGGGAGCGGCACCGGGGAGCTGTTTTTT
V gene: TRBV4-3; clone size: few; J gene: TRBJ2-1; D gene: NA; CDR3 protein: CASSQEGGRASYNEQFF; CDR3 DNA: TGCGCCAGCAGCCAAGAAGGAGGGCGGGCCTCCTACAATGAGCAGTTCTTC
V gene: TRBV4-1; clone size: NA; J gene: TRBJ1-1; D gene: NA; CDR3 protein: CASSLLGSLNTEAFF; CDR3 DNA: TGCGCCAGCAGCCTCCTCGGGTCTTTGAACACTGAAGCTTTCTTT
V gene: TRBV6-1; clone size: NA; J gene: TRBJ2-7; D gene: NA; CDR3 protein: CASAVGTALGSYEQYF; CDR3 DNA: TGTGCCAGCGCCGTAGGGACGGCCCTGGGCTCCTACGAGCAGTACTTC
V gene: TRBV6-2/TRBV6-3; clone size: NA; J gene: TRBJ1-2; D gene: TRBD1; CDR3 protein: CASSYVDRGHGYTF; CDR3 DNA: TGTGCCAGCAGTTACGTGGACAGGGGCCATGGCTACACCTTC
V gene: TRBV29-1; clone size: many; J gene: TRBJ2-3; D gene: TRBD2; CDR3 protein: CSAFASGRTDTQYF; CDR3 DNA: TGCAGCGCCTTCGCTAGCGGGAGGACAGATACGCAGTATTTT
V gene: TRBV12-3/TRBV12-4; clone size: many; J gene: TRBJ2-2; D gene: TRBD2; CDR3 protein: CASTATSGRAAGELFF; CDR3 DNA: TGTGCCAGCACCGCGACTAGCGGGAGGGCCGCGGGGGAGCTGTTTTTT
V gene: TRBV2; clone size: NA; J gene: TRBJ2-2; D gene: NA; CDR3 protein: CASTGGENTGELFF; CDR3 DNA: TGTGCCAGCACCGGGGGAGAGAACACCGGGGAGCTGTTTTTT
V gene: TRBV4-3; clone size: NA; J gene: TRBJ2-6; D gene: NA; CDR3 protein: CASSQEHSGANVLTF; CDR3 DNA: TGCGCCAGCAGCCAAGAACACTCTGGGGCCAACGTCCTGACTTTC
V gene: TRBV7-2; clone size: many; J gene: TRBJ2-5; D gene: NA; CDR3 protein: CASSLGSIETQYF; CDR3 DNA: TGTGCCAGCAGCTTAGGCAGCATTGAGACCCAGTACTTC
V gene: TRBV18; clone size: NA; J gene: TRBJ2-3; D gene: NA; CDR3 protein: CASSPTGPYTDTQYF; CDR3 DNA: TGTGCCAGCTCACCAACAGGCCCTTACACAGATACGCAGTATTTT
V gene: TRBV15; clone size: few; J gene: TRBJ2-7; D gene: NA; CDR3 protein: CATRSGDTYEQYF; CDR3 DNA: TGTGCCACCAGGTCCGGGGACACCTACGAGCAGTACTTC
V gene: TRBV12-3/TRBV12-4; clone size: NA; J gene: TRBJ2-2; D gene: NA; CDR3 protein: CASSAYRGGELFF; CDR3 DNA: TGTGCCAGCAGTGCGTACCGGGGCGGGGAGCTGTTTTTT
V gene: TRBV2; clone size: few; J gene: TRBJ2-2; D gene: NA; CDR3 protein: CASLNSLGNTGELFF; CDR3 DNA: TGTGCCAGCCTTAACTCACTGGGAAACACCGGGGAGCTGTTTTTT
V gene: TRBV6-2/TRBV6-3; clone size: NA; J gene: TRBJ2-7; D gene: TRBD2; CDR3 protein: CASAIARGGSYEQYF; CDR3 DNA: TGTGCCAGCGCCATCGCTCGGGGGGGCTCCTACGAGCAGTACTTC
V gene: TRBV3-1; clone size: few; J gene: TRBJ2-5; D gene: TRBD2; CDR3 protein: CASQTSAIGTQYF; CDR3 DNA: TGTGCCAGCCAGACTAGCGCGATTGGGACCCAGTACTTC
V gene: TRBV20-1; clone size: few; J gene: TRBJ1-4; D gene: NA; CDR3 protein: CSARDLGVGKLFF; CDR3 DNA: TGCAGTGCTAGAGATTTGGGGGTAGGAAAACTGTTTTTT
V gene: TRBV4-1; clone size: few; J gene: TRBJ1-1; D gene: TRBD1; CDR3 protein: CASSQDHGTGVTEAFF; CDR3 DNA: TGCGCCAGCAGCCAAGATCATGGGACAGGGGTGACTGAAGCTTTCTTT
V gene: TRBV24-1; clone size: NA; J gene: TRBJ2-1; D gene: TRBD2; CDR3 protein: CATLGSGEGHYNEQFF; CDR3 DNA: TGTGCCACCCTGGGTTCGGGGGAGGGCCACTACAATGAGCAGTTCTTC
V gene: TRBV12-3/TRBV12-4; clone size: NA; J gene: TRBJ2-3; D gene: TRBD2; CDR3 protein: CASSIPGTSGGGQYF; CDR3 DNA: TGTGCCAGCAGTATCCCCGGGACTAGCGGGGGGGGGCAGTATTTT
V gene: TRBV27; clone size: many; J gene: TRBJ2-2; D gene: TRBD1; CDR3 protein: CASSLGTGATTNTGELFF; CDR3 DNA: TGTGCCAGCAGTTTGGGGACAGGGGCCACCACGAACACCGGGGAGCTGTTTTTT
V gene: TRBV13; clone size: few; J gene: TRBJ2-1; D gene: NA; CDR3 protein: CASSQTRDTFYNEQFF; CDR3 DNA: TGTGCCAGCAGCCAAACCCGGGACACATTTTACAATGAGCAGTTCTTC
V gene: TRBV7-9; clone size: few; J gene: TRBJ1-4; D gene: TRBD1; CDR3 protein: CASSYRGGGEKLFF; CDR3 DNA: TGTGCCAGCAGTTACAGGGGAGGCGGCGAAAAACTGTTTTTT
V gene: TRBV6-4; clone size: many; J gene: TRBJ1-2; D gene: NA; CDR3 protein: CATMGRVEGYTF; CDR3 DNA: TGTGCCACAATGGGCAGGGTTGAGGGCTACACCTTC
V gene: TRBV6-2/TRBV6-3; clone size: few; J gene: TRBJ2-2; D gene: TRBD2; CDR3 protein: CASSYSILAGGTGELFF; CDR3 DNA: TGTGCCAGCAGTTACTCGATTCTAGCGGGTGGCACCGGGGAGCTGTTTTTT
V gene: TRBV12-3/TRBV12-4; clone size: many; J gene: TRBJ1-5; D gene: NA; CDR3 protein: CASSLRTTANQPQHF; CDR3 DNA: TGTGCCAGCAGTTTACGGACAACTGCCAATCAGCCCCAGCATTTT
V gene: TRBV14; clone size: few; J gene: TRBJ2-7; D gene: TRBD1; CDR3 protein: CASSPRQGLGEQYF; CDR3 DNA: TGTGCCAGCAGCCCCCGACAGGGGCTTGGCGAGCAGTACTTC